This TCR beta chain was recovered during a study of healthy donors' naive CD4 and CD8 T cells. Germline-derived CDR1 and CDR2 are SGHRS and YFSETQ. Between the trimmed V and J ends, which lost 0 bases and 5 bases, there was a span of 10 bases. This CDR3 comprises 14 residues. Each TCR library used 500 ng of total RNA and a linear amplification protocol. Original analysis: Tens of thousands of TCR alpha transcripts were sequenced from about 5 healthy donors. TCRdb redid the calling of the reads with MiXCR, one entry per CDR3 protein. These V and J calls are TCRdb output, not the study's own analysis. The sample carries about 180,000 distinct CDR3 sequences, 65% to 80% recorded once.

The TCR originated in a pool of human donors in good health; the sample pools cells from several healthy donors. The sample consisted of naive CD4+ and CD8+ T cells sorted from blood, pooled from several donors. This rearrangement joins TRBV5-1 to TRBJ2-3, with D hard to call. The CDR3 reads CASSLVAFGDTQYF. The CDR3 DNA reads as TGCGCCAGCAGCTTGGTGGCGTTCGGAGATACGCAGTATTTT. Full variable domain (rest looked up from reference TRBV5-1 and TRBJ2-3): KAGVTQTPRYLIKTRGQQVTLSCSPISGHRSVSWYQQTPGQGLQFLFEYFSETQRNKGNFPGRFSGRQFSNSRSEMNVSTLELGDSALYLCASSLVAFGDTQYFGPGTRLTVL.